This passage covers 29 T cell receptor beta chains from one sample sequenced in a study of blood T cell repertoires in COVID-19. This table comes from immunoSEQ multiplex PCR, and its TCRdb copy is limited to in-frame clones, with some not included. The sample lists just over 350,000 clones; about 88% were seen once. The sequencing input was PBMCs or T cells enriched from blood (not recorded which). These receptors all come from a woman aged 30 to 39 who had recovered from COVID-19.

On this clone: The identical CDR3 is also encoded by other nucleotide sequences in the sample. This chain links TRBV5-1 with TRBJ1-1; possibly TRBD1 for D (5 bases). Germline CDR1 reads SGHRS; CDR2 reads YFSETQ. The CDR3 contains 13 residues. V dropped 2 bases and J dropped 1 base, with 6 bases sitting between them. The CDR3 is CASSFTGNTEAFF. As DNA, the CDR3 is TGCGCCAGCAGCTTTACAGGGAACACTGAAGCTTTCTTT.

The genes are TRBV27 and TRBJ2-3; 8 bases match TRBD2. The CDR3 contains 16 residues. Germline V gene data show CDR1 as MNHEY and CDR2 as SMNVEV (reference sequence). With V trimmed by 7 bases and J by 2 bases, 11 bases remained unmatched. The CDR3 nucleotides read TGTGCCAGCATTGACCTCTCGGGAGGGTTCACAGATACGCAGTATTTT. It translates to CASIDLSGGFTDTQYF.

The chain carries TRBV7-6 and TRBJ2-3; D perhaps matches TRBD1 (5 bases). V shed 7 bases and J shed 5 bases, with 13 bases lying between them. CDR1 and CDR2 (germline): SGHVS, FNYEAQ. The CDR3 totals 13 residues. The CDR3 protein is CASIMGHRDTQYF. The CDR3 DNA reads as TGTGCCAGCATCATGGGGCATAGAGATACGCAGTATTTT.

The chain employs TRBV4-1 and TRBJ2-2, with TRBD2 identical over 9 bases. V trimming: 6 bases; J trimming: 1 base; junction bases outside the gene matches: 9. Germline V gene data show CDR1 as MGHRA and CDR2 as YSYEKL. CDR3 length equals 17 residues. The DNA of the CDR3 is TGCGCCAGCAGGCATACCGGACTAGCGCTGAACACCGGGGAGCTGTTTTTT. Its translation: CASRHTGLALNTGELFF.

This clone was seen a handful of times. The CDR3 bases are TGTGCCAGCAGCCGGGGAGGGACTAGCGGGGGAGCGTACCAAGAGACCCAGTACTTC. This codes for CASSRGGTSGGAYQETQYF. This chain links TRBV3-1 (or the pseudogene TRBV3-2) with TRBJ2-5, with 14 bases fitting TRBD2. This CDR3 has 19 residues. The ends lost 4 bases at V and 0 bases at J; junction bases unmatched: 10. In germline, CDR1 is LGHDT, CDR2 YNNKEL (reference sequence).

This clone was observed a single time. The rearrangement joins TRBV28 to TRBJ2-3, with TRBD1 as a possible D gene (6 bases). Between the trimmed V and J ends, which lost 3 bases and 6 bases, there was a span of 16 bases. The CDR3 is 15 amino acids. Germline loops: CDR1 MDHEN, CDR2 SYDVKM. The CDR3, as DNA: TGTGCCAGCAGTTTGTATCGGCAGGGGAAGGATACGCAGTATTTT. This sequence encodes CASSLYRQGKDTQYF.

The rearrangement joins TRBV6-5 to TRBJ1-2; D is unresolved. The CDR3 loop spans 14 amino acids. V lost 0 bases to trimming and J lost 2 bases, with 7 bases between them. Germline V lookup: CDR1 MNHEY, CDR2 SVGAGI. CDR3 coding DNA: TGTGCCAGCAGTTACTCGACTGGGAACTATGGCTACACCTTC. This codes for CASSYSTGNYGYTF.

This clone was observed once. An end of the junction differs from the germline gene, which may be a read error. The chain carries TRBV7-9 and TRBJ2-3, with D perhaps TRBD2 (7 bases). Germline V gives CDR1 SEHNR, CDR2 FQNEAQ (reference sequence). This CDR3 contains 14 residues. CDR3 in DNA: TGTGCCAGCAGCGGGGGGGGCAGCAGAGATACGCAGTATTTT. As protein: CASSGGGSRDTQYF.

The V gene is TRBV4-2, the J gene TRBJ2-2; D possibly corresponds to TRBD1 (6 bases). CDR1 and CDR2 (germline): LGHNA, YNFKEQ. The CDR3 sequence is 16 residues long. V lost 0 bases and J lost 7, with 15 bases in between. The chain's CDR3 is CASSQDNWGQGGELFF. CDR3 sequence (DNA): TGTGCCAGCAGCCAAGATAACTGGGGGCAAGGCGGGGAGCTGTTTTTT.

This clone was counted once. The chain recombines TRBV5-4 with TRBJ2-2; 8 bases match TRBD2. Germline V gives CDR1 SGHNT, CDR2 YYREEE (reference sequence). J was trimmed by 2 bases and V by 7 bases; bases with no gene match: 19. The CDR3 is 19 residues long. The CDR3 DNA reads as TGTGCCAGCTCCACGGGGGGGGCCGGGTCCGGGGCCAACACCGGGGAGCTGTTTTTT. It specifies CASSTGGAGSGANTGELFF.

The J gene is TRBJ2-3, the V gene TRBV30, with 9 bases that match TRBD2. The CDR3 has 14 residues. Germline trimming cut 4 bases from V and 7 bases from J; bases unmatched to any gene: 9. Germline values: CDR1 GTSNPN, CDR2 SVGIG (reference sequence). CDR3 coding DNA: TGTGCCTGGAATCCGGGACTAGCAGTGAATACGCAGTATTTT. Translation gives CAWNPGLAVNTQYF.

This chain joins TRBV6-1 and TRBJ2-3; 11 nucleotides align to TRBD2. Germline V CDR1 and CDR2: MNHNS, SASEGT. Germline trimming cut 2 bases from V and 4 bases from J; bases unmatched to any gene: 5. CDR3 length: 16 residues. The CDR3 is CASSERASGRPDTQYF. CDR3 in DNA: TGTGCCAGCAGTGAAAGGGCTAGCGGGAGGCCAGATACGCAGTATTTT.

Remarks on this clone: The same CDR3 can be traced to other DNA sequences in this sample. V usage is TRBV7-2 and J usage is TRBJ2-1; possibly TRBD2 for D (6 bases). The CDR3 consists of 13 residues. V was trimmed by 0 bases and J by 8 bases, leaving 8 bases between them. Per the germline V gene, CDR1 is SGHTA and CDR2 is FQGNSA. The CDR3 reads CASSLALADEQFF. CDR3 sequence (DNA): TGTGCCAGCAGCTTAGCACTAGCCGATGAGCAGTTCTTC.

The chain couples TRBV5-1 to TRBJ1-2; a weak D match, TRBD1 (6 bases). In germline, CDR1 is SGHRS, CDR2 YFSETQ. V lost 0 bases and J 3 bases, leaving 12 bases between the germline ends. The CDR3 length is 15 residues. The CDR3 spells CASSLGPQGDYGYTF. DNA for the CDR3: TGCGCCAGCAGCTTGGGGCCACAGGGCGACTATGGCTACACCTTC.

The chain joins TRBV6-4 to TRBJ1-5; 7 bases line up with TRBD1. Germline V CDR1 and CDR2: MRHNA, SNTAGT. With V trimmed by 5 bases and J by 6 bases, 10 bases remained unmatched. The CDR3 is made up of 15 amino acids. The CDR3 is CASSPGHRGGQPQHF. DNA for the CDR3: TGTGCCAGCAGTCCAGGCCACAGGGGAGGTCAGCCCCAGCATTTT.

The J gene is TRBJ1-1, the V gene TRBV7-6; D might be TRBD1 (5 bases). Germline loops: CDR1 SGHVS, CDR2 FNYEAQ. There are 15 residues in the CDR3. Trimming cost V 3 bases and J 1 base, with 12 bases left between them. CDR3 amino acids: CASSFQGLSNTEAFF. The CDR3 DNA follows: TGTGCCAGCAGCTTTCAGGGCTTGTCGAACACTGAAGCTTTCTTT. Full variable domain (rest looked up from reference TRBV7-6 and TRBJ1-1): GAGVSQSPRYKVTKRGQDVALRCDPISGHVSLYWYRQALGQGPEFLTYFNYEAQQDKSGLPNDRFSAERPEGSISTLTIQRTEQRDSAMYRCASSFQGLSNTEAFFGQGTRLTVV.

CDR3 coding DNA: TGTGCCATCAAAGCGGGGGGCCAAATAGATACGCAGTATTTT. Its translation: CAIKAGGQIDTQYF. This rearrangement joins TRBV10-3 to TRBJ2-3; 9 bases align to TRBD2. After removal of 7 bases from V and 5 bases from J, the junction contained 7 bases not matched to a gene. CDR1 and CDR2 (germline): ENHRY, SYGVKD. The CDR3 has 14 residues.

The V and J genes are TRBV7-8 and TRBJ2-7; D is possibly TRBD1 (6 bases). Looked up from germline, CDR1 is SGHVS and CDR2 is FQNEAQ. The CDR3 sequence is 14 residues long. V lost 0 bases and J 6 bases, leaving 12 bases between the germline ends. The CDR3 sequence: CASSLAVSGAEQYF. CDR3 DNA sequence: TGTGCCAGCAGCTTAGCTGTATCAGGGGCCGAGCAGTACTTC.

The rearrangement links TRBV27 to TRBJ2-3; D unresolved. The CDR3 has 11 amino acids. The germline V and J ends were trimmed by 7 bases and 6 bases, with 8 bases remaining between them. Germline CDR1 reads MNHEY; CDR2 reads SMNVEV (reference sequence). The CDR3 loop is CASTFSDTQYF. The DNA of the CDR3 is TGTGCCAGCACCTTCTCCGATACGCAGTATTTT.

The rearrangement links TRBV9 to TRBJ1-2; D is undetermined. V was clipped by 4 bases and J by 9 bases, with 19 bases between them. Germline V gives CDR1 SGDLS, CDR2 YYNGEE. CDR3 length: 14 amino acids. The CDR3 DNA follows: TGTGCCAGCAGCCTAGGACGGAGGGAGGGTAGCTACACCTTC. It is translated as CASSLGRREGSYTF. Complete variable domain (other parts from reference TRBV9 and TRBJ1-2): DSGVTQTPKHLITATGQRVTLRCSPRSGDLSVYWYQQSLDQGLQFLIQYYNGEERAKGNILERFSAQQFPDLHSELNLSSLELGDSALYFCASSLGRREGSYTFGSGTRLTVV.

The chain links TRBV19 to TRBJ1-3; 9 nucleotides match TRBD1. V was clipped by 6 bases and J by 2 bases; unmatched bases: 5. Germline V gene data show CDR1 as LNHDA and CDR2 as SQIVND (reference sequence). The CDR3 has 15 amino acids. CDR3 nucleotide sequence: TGTGCCAGTAGGACCCGGACAGGGGCTGGAAACACCATATATTTT. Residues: CASRTRTGAGNTIYF.

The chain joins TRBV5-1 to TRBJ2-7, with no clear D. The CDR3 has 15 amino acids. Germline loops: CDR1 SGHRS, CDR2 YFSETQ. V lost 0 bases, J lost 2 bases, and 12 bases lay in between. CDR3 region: CASSLVLSPTYEQYF. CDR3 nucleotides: TGCGCCAGCAGCTTGGTCTTGAGTCCCACCTACGAGCAGTACTTC.

As DNA, the CDR3 is TGTGCCAGCAGCCCCGGGGACAGGGGGAATTCACCCCTCCACTTT. Translating gives CASSPGDRGNSPLHF. V usage is TRBV7-9 and J usage is TRBJ1-6; 11 bases are shared with TRBD1. Germline CDR1 reads SEHNR; CDR2 reads FQNEAQ (reference sequence). Trimming cost V 5 bases and J 7 bases; bases outside gene matches: 4. This CDR3 comprises 15 residues.

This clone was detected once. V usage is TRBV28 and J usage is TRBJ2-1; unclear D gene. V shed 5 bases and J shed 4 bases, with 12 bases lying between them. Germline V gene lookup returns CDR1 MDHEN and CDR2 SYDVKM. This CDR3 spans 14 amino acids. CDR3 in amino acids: CASSVIAVYNEQFF. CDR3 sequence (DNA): TGTGCCAGCAGTGTGATAGCAGTGTACAATGAGCAGTTCTTC.

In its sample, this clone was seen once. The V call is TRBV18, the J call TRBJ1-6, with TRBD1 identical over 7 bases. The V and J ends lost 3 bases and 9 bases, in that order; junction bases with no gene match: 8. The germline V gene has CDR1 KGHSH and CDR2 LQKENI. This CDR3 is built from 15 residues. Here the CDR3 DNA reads TGTGCCAGCTCACCGGGACGGGACAGACTTTCACCCCTCCACTTT. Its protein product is CASSPGRDRLSPLHF.

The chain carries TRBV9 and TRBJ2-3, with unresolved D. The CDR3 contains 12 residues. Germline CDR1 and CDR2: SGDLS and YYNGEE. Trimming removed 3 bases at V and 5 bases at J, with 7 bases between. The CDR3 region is CASSATEDTQYF. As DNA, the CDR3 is TGTGCCAGCAGCGCCACAGAAGATACGCAGTATTTT.

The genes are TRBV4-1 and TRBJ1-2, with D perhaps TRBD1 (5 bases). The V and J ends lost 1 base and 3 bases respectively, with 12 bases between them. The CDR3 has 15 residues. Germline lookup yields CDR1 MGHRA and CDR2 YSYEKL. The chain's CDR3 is CASSQGGQRDYGYTF. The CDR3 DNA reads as TGCGCCAGCAGCCAAGGGGGCCAAAGGGACTATGGCTACACCTTC.

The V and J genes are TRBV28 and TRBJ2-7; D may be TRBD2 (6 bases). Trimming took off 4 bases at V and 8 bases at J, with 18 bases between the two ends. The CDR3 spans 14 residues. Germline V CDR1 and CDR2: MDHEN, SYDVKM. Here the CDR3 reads CASSSLNGGWKQYF. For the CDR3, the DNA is TGTGCCAGCAGTTCCCTGAATGGGGGGTGGAAGCAGTACTTC.

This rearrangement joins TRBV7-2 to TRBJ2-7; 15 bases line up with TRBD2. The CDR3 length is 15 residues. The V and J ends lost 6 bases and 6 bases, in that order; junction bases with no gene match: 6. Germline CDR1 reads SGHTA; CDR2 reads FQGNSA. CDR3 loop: CASRGGLAGGPEQYF. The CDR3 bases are TGTGCCAGCAGGGGGGGACTAGCGGGAGGTCCCGAGCAGTACTTC.